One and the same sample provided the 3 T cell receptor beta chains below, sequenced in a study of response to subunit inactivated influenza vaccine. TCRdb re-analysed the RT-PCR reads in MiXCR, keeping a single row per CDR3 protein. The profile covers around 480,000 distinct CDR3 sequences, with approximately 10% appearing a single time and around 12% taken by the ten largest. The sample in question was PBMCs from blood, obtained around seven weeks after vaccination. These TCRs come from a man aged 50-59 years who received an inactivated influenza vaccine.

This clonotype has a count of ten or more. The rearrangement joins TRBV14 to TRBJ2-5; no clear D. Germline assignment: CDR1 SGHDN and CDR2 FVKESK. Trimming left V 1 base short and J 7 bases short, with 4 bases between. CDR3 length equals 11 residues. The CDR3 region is CASSQVRTQYF. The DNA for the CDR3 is TGTGCCAGCAGCCAAGTACGGACCCAGTACTTC. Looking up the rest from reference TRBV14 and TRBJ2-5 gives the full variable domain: EAGVTQFPSHSVIEKGQTVTLRCDPISGHDNLYWYRRVMGKEIKFLLHFVKESKQDESGMPNNRFLAERTGGTYSTLKVQPAELEDSGVYFCASSQVRTQYFGPGTRLLVL.

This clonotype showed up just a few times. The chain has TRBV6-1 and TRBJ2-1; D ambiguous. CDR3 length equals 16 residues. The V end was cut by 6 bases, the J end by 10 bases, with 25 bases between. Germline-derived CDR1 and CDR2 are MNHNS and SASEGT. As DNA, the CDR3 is TGTGCCAGCAGGCGGCTTATGGGGAATCTCCCCAGGGAGCAGTTCTTC. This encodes CASRRLMGNLPREQFF.

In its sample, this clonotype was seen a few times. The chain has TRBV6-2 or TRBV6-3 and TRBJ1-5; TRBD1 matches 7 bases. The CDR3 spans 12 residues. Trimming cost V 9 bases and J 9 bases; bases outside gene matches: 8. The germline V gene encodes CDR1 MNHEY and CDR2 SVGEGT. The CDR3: CASGQEWGPQHF. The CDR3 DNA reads TGTGCCAGTGGACAGGAGTGGGGGCCCCAGCATTTT.